This T cell receptor (beta chain) was observed in a study of CD8 T cells in ankylosing spondylitis. Study results and limitations: A motif in TCR beta, a set of eight highly homologous variants, appeared characteristic of ankylosing spondylitis blood.

In its sample, this clonotype was seen a few times. Its antigen is not identified. There are 16 residues in the CDR3. Deletions cut 5 bases from V and 2 bases from J, with 13 bases between. Germline values: CDR1 SGHTA, CDR2 FQGTGA. TCRdb re-called the 5' RACE reads through MiXCR, storing one row per CDR3 protein. The sample yields some 400,000 distinct CDR3 sequences, around 24% seen once. The source of this sequence is a male donor with ankylosing spondylitis. The chain is built from TRBV7-3 and TRBJ2-6, with D tentatively TRBD1 or TRBD2 (5 bases each). Specimen: blood, either unsorted or a sorted T cell fraction (not recorded which). The CDR3 protein is CASSSPGPPGANVLTF. The CDR3 DNA sequence: TGTGCCAGCAGCAGCCCGGGACCCCCTGGGGCCAACGTCCTGACTTTC.